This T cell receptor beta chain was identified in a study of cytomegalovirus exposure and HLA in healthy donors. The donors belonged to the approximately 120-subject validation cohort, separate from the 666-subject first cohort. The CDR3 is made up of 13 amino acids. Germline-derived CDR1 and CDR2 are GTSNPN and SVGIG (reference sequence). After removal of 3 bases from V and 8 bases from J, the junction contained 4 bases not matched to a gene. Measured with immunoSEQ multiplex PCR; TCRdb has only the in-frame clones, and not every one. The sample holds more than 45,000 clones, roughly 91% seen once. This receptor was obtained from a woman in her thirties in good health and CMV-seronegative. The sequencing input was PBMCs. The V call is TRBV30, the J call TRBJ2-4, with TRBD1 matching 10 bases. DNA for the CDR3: TGTGCCTGGAGGACAGGGGGCTTGGACATTCAGTACTTC. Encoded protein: CAWRTGGLDIQYF.